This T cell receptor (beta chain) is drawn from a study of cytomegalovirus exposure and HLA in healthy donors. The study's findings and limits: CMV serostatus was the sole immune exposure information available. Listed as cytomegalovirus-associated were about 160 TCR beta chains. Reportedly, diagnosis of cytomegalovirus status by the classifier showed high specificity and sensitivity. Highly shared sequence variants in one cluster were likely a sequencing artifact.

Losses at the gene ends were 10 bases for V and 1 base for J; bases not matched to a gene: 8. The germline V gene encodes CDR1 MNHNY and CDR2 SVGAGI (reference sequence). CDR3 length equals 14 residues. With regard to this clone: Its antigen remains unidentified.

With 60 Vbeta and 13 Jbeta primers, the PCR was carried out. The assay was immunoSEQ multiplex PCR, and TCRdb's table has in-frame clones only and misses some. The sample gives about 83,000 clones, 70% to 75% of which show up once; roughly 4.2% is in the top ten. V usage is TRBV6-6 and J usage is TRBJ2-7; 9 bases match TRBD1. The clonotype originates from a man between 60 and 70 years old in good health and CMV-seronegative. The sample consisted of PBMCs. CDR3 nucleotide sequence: TGTGCCACCAGGAGGGGACAGGGATCCTACGAGCAGTACTTC. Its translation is CATRRGQGSYEQYF.